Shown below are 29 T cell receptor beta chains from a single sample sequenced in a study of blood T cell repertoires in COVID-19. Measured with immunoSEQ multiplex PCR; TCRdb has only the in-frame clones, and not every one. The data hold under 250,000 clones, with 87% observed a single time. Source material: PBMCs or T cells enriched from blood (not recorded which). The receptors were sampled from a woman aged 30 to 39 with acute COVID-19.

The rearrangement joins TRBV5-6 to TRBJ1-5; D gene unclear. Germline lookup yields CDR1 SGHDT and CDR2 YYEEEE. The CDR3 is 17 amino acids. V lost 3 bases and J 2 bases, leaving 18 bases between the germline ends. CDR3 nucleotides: TGTGCCAGCAGCTCGTTACGGGAGGGTGGGGGCAATCAGCCCCAGCATTTT. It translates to CASSSLREGGGNQPQHF. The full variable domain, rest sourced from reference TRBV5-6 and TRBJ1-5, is DAGVTQSPTHLIKTRGQQVTLRCSPKSGHDTVSWYQQALGQGPQFIFQYYEEEERQRGNFPDRFSGHQFPNYSSELNVNALLLGDSALYLCASSSLREGGGNQPQHFGDGTRLSIL.

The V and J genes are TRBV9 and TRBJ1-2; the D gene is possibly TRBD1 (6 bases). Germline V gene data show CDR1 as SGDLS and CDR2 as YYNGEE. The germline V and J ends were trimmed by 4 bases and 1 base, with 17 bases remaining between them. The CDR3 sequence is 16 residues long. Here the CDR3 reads CASSPQGRGHNYGYTF. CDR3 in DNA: TGTGCCAGCAGCCCACAGGGTAGGGGTCATAACTATGGCTACACCTTC.

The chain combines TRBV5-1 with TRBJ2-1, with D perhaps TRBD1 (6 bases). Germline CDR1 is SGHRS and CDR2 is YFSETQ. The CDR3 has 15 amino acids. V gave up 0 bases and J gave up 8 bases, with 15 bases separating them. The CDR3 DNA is TGCGCCAGCAGCTTGGTCCAGGGGTTTGGGGATGAGCAGTTCTTC. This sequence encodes CASSLVQGFGDEQFF.

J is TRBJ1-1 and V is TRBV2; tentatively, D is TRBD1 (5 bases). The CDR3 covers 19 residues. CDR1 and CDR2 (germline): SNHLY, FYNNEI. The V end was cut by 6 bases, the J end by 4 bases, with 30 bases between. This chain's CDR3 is CASSDVPFREVAAGTEAFF. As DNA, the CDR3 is TGTGCCAGCAGCGACGTCCCTTTCAGGGAGGTAGCGGCGGGCACTGAAGCTTTCTTT.

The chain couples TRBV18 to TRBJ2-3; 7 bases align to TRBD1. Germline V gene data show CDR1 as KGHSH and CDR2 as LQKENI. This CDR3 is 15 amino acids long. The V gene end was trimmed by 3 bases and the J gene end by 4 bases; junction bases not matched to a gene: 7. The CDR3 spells CASSPRNRGADTQYF. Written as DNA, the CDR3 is TGTGCCAGCTCACCGCGCAACAGGGGAGCAGATACGCAGTATTTT. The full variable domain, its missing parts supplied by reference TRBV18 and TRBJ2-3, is NAGVMQNPRHLVRRRGQEARLRCSPMKGHSHVYWYRQLPEEGLKFMVYLQKENIIDESGMPKERFSAEFPKEGPSILRIQQVVRGDSAAYFCASSPRNRGADTQYFGPGTRLTVL.

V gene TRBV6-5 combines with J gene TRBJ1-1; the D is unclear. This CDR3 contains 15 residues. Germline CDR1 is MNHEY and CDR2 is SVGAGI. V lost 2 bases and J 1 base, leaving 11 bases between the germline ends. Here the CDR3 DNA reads TGTGCCAGCAGTTACGTCGGGAAGAAGAACACTGAAGCTTTCTTT. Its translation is CASSYVGKKNTEAFF.

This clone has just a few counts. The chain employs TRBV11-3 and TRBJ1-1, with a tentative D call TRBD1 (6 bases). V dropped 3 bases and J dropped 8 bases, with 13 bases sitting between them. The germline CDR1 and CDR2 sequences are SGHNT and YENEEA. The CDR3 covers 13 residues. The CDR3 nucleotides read TGTGCCAGCAGCTTGACAACAGGGACAGAAGCTTTCTTT. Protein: CASSLTTGTEAFF.

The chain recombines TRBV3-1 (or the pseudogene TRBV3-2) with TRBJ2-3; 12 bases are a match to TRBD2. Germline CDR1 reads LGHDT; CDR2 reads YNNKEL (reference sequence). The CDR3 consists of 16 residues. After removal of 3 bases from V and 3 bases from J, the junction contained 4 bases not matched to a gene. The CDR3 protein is CASSQTSGGGTDTQYF. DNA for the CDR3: TGTGCCAGCAGCCAGACTAGCGGGGGAGGGACAGATACGCAGTATTTT.

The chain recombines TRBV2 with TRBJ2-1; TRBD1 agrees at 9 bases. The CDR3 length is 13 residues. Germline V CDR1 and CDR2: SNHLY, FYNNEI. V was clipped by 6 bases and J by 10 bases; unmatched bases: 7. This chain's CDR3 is CASSLTGGDEQFF. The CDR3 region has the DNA TGTGCCAGCAGCCTAACAGGGGGCGACGAGCAGTTCTTC.

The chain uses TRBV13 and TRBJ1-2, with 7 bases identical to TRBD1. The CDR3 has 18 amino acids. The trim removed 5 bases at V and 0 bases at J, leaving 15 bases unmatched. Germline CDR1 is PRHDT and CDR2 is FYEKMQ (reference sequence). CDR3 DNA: TGTGCCAGCAGCCGAGTTAGCCGTACAGGGGATCCTAACTATGGCTACACCTTC. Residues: CASSRVSRTGDPNYGYTF. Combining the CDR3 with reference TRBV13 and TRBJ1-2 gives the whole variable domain AAGVIQSPRHLIKEKRETATLKCYPIPRHDTVYWYQQGPGQDPQFLISFYEKMQSDKGSIPDRFSAQQFSDYHSELNMSSLELGDSALYFCASSRVSRTGDPNYGYTFGSGTRLTVV.

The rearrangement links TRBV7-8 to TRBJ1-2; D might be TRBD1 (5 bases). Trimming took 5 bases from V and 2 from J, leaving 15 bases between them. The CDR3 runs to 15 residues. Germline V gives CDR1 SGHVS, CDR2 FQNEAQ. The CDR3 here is CASSNRTLRNYGYTF. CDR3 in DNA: TGTGCCAGCAGCAATCGGACACTGCGCAACTATGGCTACACCTTC.

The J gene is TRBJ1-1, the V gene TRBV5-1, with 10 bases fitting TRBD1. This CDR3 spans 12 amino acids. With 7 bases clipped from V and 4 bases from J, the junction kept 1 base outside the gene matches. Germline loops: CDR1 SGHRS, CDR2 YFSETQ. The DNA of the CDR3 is TGCGCCAGCGGGGACAGGGGCACTGAAGCTTTCTTT. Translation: CASGDRGTEAFF.

This chain's CDR3 is CASSYSQQSYGYTF. The CDR3 region has the DNA TGTGCCAGCAGCTACTCACAGCAGTCCTATGGCTACACCTTC. This chain joins TRBV7-2 and TRBJ1-2; D is undetermined. Between the trimmed V and J ends, which lost 4 bases and 4 bases, there was a span of 13 bases. Germline V gives CDR1 SGHTA, CDR2 FQGNSA. The length of the CDR3 is 14 residues.

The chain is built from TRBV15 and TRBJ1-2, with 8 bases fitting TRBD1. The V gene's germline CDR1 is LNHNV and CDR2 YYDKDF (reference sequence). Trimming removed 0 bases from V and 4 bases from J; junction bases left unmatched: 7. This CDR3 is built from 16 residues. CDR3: CATSRDVGTGPYGYTF. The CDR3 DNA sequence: TGTGCCACCAGCAGAGATGTGGGGACAGGCCCCTATGGCTACACCTTC. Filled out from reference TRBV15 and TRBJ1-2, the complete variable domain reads DAMVIQNPRYQVTQFGKPVTLSCSQTLNHNVMYWYQQKSSQAPKLLFHYYDKDFNNEADTPDNFQSRRPNTSFCFLDIRSPGLGDTAMYLCATSRDVGTGPYGYTFGSGTRLTVV.

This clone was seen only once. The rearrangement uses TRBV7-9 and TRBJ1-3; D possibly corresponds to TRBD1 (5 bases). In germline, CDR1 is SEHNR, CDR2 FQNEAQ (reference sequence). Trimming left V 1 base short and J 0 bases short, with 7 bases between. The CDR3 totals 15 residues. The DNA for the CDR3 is TGTGCCAGCAGCTTAGGACAGATCTCTGGAAACACCATATATTTT. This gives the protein CASSLGQISGNTIYF.

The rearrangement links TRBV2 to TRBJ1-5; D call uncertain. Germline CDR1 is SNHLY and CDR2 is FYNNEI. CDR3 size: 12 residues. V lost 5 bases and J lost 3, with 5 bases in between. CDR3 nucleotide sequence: TGTGCCAGCAGTTACTACAATCAGCCCCAGCATTTT. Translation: CASSYYNQPQHF. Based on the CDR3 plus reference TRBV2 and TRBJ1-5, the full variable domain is EPEVTQTPSHQVTQMGQEVILRCVPISNHLYFYWYRQILGQKVEFLVSFYNNEISEKSEIFDDQFSVERPDGSNFTLKIRSTKLEDSAMYFCASSYYNQPQHFGDGTRLSIL.

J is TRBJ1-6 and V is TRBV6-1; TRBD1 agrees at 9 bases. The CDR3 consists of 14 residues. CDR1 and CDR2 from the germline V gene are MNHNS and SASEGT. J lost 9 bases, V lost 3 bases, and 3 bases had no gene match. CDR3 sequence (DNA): TGTGCCAGCAGTGAGGGACAGGGAGCTTCACCCCTCCACTTT. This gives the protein CASSEGQGASPLHF.

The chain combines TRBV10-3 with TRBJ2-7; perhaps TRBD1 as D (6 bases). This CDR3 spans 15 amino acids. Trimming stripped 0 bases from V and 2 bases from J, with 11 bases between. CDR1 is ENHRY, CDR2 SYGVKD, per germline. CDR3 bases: TGTGCCATCAGTGAGTCGCAGGGGCCGACCTACGAGCAGTACTTC. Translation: CAISESQGPTYEQYF.

CDR3 sequence reads: CASSLIGTGSYEQYF. The CDR3 DNA reads as TGTGCCAGCAGTTTAATCGGGACAGGGAGCTACGAGCAGTACTTC. The chain carries TRBV27 and TRBJ2-7; 9 bases fit TRBD1. The trim removed 2 bases at V and 3 bases at J, leaving 5 bases unmatched. Germline V gene sequence: CDR1 MNHEY, CDR2 SMNVEV (reference sequence). This CDR3 region has 15 residues.

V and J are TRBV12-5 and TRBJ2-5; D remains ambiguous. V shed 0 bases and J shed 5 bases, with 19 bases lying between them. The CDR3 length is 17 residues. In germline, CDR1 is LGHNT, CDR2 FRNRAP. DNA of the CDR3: TGTGCTAGTGGTTTGGTATCCTCGCTAGGTCGTCGGGAGACCCAGTACTTC. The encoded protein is CASGLVSSLGRRETQYF.

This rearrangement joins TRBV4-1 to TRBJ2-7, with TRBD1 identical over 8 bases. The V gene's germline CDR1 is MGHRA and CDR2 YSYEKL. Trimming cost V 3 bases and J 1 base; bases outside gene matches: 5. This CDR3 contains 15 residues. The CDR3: CASSQQQGGSYEQYF. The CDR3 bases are TGCGCCAGCAGCCAGCAACAGGGGGGATCCTACGAGCAGTACTTC.

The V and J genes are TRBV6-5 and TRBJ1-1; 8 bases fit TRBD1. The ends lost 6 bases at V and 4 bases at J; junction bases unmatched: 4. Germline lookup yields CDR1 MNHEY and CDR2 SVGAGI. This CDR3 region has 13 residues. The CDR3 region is CASRVTGVTEAFF. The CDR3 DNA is TGTGCCAGCAGGGTGACAGGGGTCACTGAAGCTTTCTTT.

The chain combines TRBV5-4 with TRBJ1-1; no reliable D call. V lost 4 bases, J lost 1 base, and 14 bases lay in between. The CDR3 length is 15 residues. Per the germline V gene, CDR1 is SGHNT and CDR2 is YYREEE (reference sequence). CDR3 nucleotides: TGTGCCAGCAGCCGGGTTGCGGGCGGGAACACTGAAGCTTTCTTT. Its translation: CASSRVAGGNTEAFF.

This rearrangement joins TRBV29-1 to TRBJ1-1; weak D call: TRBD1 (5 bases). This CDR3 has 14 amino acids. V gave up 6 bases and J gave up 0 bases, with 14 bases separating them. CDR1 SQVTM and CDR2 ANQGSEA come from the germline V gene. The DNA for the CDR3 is TGCAGCGTGGGGGGGTCGATGATGAACACTGAAGCTTTCTTT. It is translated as CSVGGSMMNTEAFF.

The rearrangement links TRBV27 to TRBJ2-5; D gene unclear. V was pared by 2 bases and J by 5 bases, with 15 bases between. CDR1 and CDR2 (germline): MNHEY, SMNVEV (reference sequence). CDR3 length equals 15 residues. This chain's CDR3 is CASSLGTVSGETQYF. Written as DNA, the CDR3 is TGTGCCAGCAGTTTAGGTACAGTCTCTGGGGAGACCCAGTACTTC.

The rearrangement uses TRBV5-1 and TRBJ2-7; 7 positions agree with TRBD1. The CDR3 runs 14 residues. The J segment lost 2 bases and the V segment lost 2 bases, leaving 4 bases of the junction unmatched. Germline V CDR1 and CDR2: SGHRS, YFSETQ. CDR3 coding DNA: TGCGCCAGCAGCTTAACAGGGGTTGCCTACGAGCAGTACTTC. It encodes CASSLTGVAYEQYF. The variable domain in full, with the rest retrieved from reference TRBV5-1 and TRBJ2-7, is KAGVTQTPRYLIKTRGQQVTLSCSPISGHRSVSWYQQTPGQGLQFLFEYFSETQRNKGNFPGRFSGRQFSNSRSEMNVSTLELGDSALYLCASSLTGVAYEQYFGPGTRLTVT.

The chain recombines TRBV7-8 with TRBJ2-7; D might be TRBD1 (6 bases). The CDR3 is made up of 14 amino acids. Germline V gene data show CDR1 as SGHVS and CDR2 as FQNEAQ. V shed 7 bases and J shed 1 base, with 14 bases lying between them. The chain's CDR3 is CASTQPGDSYEQYF. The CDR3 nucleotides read TGTGCCAGCACGCAGCCAGGGGATTCCTACGAGCAGTACTTC.

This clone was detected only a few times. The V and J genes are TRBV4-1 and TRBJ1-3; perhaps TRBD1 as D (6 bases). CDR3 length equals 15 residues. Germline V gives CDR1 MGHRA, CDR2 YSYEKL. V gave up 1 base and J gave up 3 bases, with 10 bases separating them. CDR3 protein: CASSQVQGGGNTIYF. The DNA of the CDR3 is TGCGCCAGCAGCCAAGTACAGGGCGGTGGAAACACCATATATTTT.

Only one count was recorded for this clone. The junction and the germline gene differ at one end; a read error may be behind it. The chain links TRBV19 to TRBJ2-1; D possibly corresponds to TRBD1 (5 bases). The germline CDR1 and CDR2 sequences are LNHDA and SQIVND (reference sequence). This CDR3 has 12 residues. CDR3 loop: CASQGSYNEQFF. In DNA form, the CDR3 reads TGTGCCAGCCAGGGATCTTACAATGAGCAATTCTTC.